The clone carrying this T cell receptor (beta chain) was found a few times. This entry belongs to a study of blood T cells in healthy people across ages. Germline V gene sequence: CDR1 SGHDT, CDR2 YYEEEE. Trimming took 4 bases from V and 5 from J; bases not matched to a gene: 7. CDR3 length: 14 amino acids. Sample-barcoded 5' priming and a J-beta primer mix drove a second PCR of about 7 to 12 cycles. Each cDNA molecule carried a tag from a template-switch adaptor that contained 12 random nucleotides. TCRdb fed the 5' RACE reads into MiXCR, producing one record per CDR3 protein. The sample yields over 300,000 distinct CDR3 sequences, more than 45% seen once.

This clonotype was obtained from a man in his 60s in good health. The V gene is TRBV5-6, the J gene TRBJ2-5; 8 positions match TRBD2. Specimen: blood. CDR3 coding DNA: TGTGCCAGCAGCCCAGAGCCGGGAGGGGAGACCCAGTACTTC. Translation gives CASSPEPGGETQYF.